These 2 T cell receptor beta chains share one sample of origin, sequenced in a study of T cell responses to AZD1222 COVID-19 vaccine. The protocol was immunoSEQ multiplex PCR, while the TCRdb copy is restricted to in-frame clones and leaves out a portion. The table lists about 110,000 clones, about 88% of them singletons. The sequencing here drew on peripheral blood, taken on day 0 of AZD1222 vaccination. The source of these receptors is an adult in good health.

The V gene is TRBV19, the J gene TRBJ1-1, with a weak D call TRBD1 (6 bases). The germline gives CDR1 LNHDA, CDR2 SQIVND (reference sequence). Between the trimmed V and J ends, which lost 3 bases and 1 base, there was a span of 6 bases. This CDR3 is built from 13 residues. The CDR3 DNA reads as TGTGCCAGTAGTATGACAGGGAACACTGAAGCTTTCTTT. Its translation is CASSMTGNTEAFF.

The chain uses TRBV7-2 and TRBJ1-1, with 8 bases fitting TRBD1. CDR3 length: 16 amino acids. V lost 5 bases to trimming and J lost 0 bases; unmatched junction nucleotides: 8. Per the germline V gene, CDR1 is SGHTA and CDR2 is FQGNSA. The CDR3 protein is CASSQGTGWMNTEAFF. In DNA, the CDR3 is TGTGCCAGCAGCCAGGGGACAGGCTGGATGAACACTGAAGCTTTCTTT.